The entry below gives a single TCR beta chain sequence along with its context. Its matching antigen is unknown. Germline CDR1 MNHNS, CDR2 SASEGT. The CDR3 contains 15 residues. V lost 6 bases and J 4 bases, leaving 15 bases between the germline ends. The data were obtained in a study of CD8 T cells in ankylosing spondylitis. Broader study findings: There was reportedly significant enrichment of clones that were disease-linked in matched ankylosing spondylitis synovial fluid. Among TCR beta sequences, a motif of eight or nine highly homologous variants appeared characteristic of ankylosing spondylitis blood.

MiXCR was run by TCRdb on the 5' RACE reads, yielding one entry per CDR3 protein. Found here are over 600,000 distinct CDR3 sequences, 15% to 20% of them singletons; the top ten hold 19%. V usage is TRBV6-1 and J usage is TRBJ2-2, with D tentatively TRBD1 (6 bases). Sequencing was performed on blood, either unsorted or a sorted T cell fraction (not recorded which). The sequence was obtained from a male donor with ankylosing spondylitis. This chain's CDR3 is CASSPSGESTGELFF. The DNA of the CDR3 is TGTGCCAGCAGCCCTTCAGGGGAAAGCACCGGGGAGCTGTTTTTT.